This T cell receptor (beta chain) was retrieved from a study of regulatory T cells in long-lasting Graves disease (dated by TCRdb to about 2021). With regard to the full study: Patients with newly diagnosed Graves' disease had been on antithyroid drugs for under 3 months. This study used TCR sequencing and RNA sequencing of peripheral blood to compare persistent Graves' disease patients against newly diagnosed Graves' disease patients. The study was registered as a clinical trial and conducted in China. A total of about 33 samples underwent TCR sequencing, from around 13 patients with persistent Graves' disease and approximately 20 patients with newly diagnosed Graves' disease.

The sample's time point label, decoded: newly diagnosed GD, antithyroid drugs for less than 3 months. RNA was extracted from PBMCs in TRIzol for both TCR sequencing and RNA sequencing. Graves' disease was diagnosed according to American Thyroid Association guidelines. The patients came from an endocrinology department in Xi'an, China. Each patient gave roughly 10 milliliters of peripheral blood, collected in an EDTA anticoagulant tube. Ficoll Paque Plus density gradient separation was used to isolate PBMCs, and no further T cell sorting was done. RNA quality was checked with an Agilent 2100 Bioanalyzer and agarose gel, and concentration with a NanoDrop 2000. Library method: multiplex PCR. Sequencing took place on an Illumina HiSeq 4000. To build TCR beta libraries, CDR3 regions were amplified by Arm-PCR using iRepertoire HTBI primers. Before sequencing, the PCR products went through gel purification. Concerning the study's data processing: Gene usage analysis of CDR3 amino acid clonotypes used the roughly 62 TRBV and 12 to 15 TRBJ segments found across samples. COPE and FqMerger were used to merge the filtered high-quality paired reads into contigs. BLAST was used to align contigs to IMGT TRBV, TRBD and TRBJ reference genes, and CDR3 was defined according to IMGT. Any clonotype with a frequency above 0.1% was counted as a highly expanded clone. Shannon entropy served as the measure of repertoire diversity, while the Gini coefficient captured V-J evenness. Clonotypes shared by more than one individual were considered public. Using fastp trimming at Q25 and MiXCR clonotype assembly, TCRdb reanalyzed the public sequencing data and kept in-frame beta chains. Records with the same CDR3 protein are collapsed into one entry carrying the most frequent genes and DNA. These V and J calls rely on TCRdb rather than the paper's analysis. The sample contains more than 400,000 distinct CDR3 sequences, roughly 17% of them found a single time. The ten largest account for roughly 10% of the sample.

This clonotype was picked up one time. Its antigen is currently not known. No base qualities exist here, and no much larger clone lies one base off it. One read amounts to weak evidence. Summary of the overall study and its limitations: Only the TCR beta chain was sequenced and analyzed. TRBV28, TRBJ1-2 and TRBJ2-5 were preferentially used in persistent disease, while TRBV20-1 and TRBJ2-1 were favored in newly diagnosed disease. Because the primary lesion, thyroid tissue, could not be accessed, the study looked at peripheral blood alone. The small sample size was acknowledged by the authors as a limitation that may reduce accuracy. Compared with newly diagnosed patients, patients with persistent Graves' disease had lower TCR Shannon entropy and fewer highly expanded clones, which suggests clonal expansion. A larger number of public clonotypes was shared among persistent patients (around 2,700) than among newly diagnosed patients (approximately 930).

The germline V gene (reference sequence) provides CDR1 GTSNPN and CDR2 SVGIG. The CDR3 goes from the cysteine to the phenylalanine over 13 residues. Solely the CDR3 DNA is kept, with 39 bases framed from the first base. The germline ends are 12 bases apart after V is trimmed by 4 bases and J by 5 bases. This same sample was also taken into another study, of T cells in Graves' hyperthyroidism and ophthalmopathy. That second report states: A patient counted as having stable Graves' hyperthyroidism if no progression to ophthalmopathy occurred over 18 months of follow-up. Hyperthyroidism patients were newly diagnosed, had a disease duration of under 2 months, and were aged 18 to 65 years. Patients with uncontrolled infections, other autoimmune diseases, pregnancy or lactation were excluded. Clinical symptoms, serum thyroxine and TRAb, thyroid ultrasound, and orbital computed tomography formed the basis for the diagnoses. A first-round RT-PCR of the TCR CDR3 used the HTBI primer set with the Qiagen OneStep RT-PCR kit. Most expanded thyroid clonotypes (frequency above 0.001) were also detected in blood, suggesting blood repertoires may reflect thyroid immune responses. In cross-validation, a model built on a 13 V-J signature told ophthalmopathy apart from stable hyperthyroidism with 85% to 90% sensitivity and approximately 81% specificity, and in testing the same model reached 80%/75%. In validation, the model predicted progression to ophthalmopathy a median of around 6.5 months before onset, with around 70% sensitivity and nearly 75% specificity. To identify distinguishing TCR V-J signatures, a discovery cohort of about a hundred patients was used, comprising 40 to 45 with Graves' ophthalmopathy and around 60 with stable Graves' hyperthyroidism. Whether ophthalmopathy could be predicted prospectively was tested in an independent validation cohort made up of 18 hyperthyroidism patients plus 17 patients who later progressed to ophthalmopathy. The roughly 90 discovery patients were divided at random into training and test sets in a 7:3 ratio. In more than five Graves' hyperthyroidism patients, the study also compared T-cell repertoires from thyroid tissue with T-cell repertoires from blood. Following sampling, methimazole starting at 30 mg daily was given to hyperthyroidism patients, and high-dose intravenous methylprednisolone was given to ophthalmopathy patients. The libraries were constructed in a second round of multiplex PCR and then size-selected and purified. Paired-end sequencing of the libraries was performed with 100 bp reads on an Illumina HiSeq2000. SOAPnuke was used to process the raw data, with reads discarded if the reads contained adapters or uncalled bases, had a mean Phred below 15, or lacked an exact constant-primer or identifier match. COPE v1.2.5 was used to merge the high-quality paired reads, and each unique nucleotide sequence was defined as a clonotype. MiTCR v1.1 was used to align the clonotypes against IMGT TRBV, TRBD and TRBJ reference segments. Analysis was restricted to V-J combinations with a frequency above 0.0001, which covered 99% to 99.2% of repertoires. A TCS score was defined as the ratio between F50 (clonal expansion) and ExV (chaos), using BLOSUM62-based TCRdist between CDR3 peptides within each V-J. Welch's t-statistics and random forest reduced just over 500 V-J features to fewer than 15, which were used in a naive Bayes classifier (R e1071). No statistical method was used to set the sample size in advance, and investigators knew the group allocation. TCR Vbeta CDR3 sequencing of 120 to 150 peripheral blood samples (over 40 ophthalmopathy, 75 hyperthyroidism and 17 progressor patients) is reported in the paper.

Sequenced material: peripheral blood mononuclear cells (PBMCs), taken at new diagnosis, from a patient treated with antithyroid drugs. This clonotype was obtained from a woman in her thirties with Graves disease. Donor details come from another sample of the same person, matched by shared clones. The V and J segments used are TRBV30 and TRBJ1-5; no D gene call is confident. This receptor has the CDR3 CAWNGRSDQPQHF. Read as DNA, the sequence is TGTGCCTGGAATGGCAGGAGCGATCAGCCCCAGCATTTT. Here the CDR3 is joined to the reference TRBV30 and TRBJ1-5 genes, and the full variable domain is: SQTIHQWPATLVQPVGSPLSLECTVEGTSNPNLYWYRQAAGRGLQLLFYSVGIGQISSEVPQNLSASRPQDRQFILSSKKLLLSDSGFYLCAWNGRSDQPQHFGDGTRLSIL.